This T cell receptor (beta chain) was obtained from a study of coeliac disease (dated by TCRdb to between 2021 and 2022). Concerning the study at large: Each coeliac patient fell into one of three classes: newly diagnosed active disease, refractory coeliac disease type I, or disease kept under control by a gluten-free diet. Samples from 30 or so subjects were successfully TRB sequenced, and these included roughly 23 paired samples of bulk unsorted intraepithelial and lamina propria cells. The goal was to describe the TR repertoires of small intestinal T cells in active coeliac disease, in refractory type I coeliac disease, and in coeliac disease treated with a gluten-free diet. Because high-resolution HLA typing was not available, biased TRBV7-2 usage was examined as a proof of principle. Next-generation sequencing of rearranged TRB and TRG CDR3 regions was applied to small intestinal lymphocyte fractions from coeliac and non-coeliac patients. A total of 30 patients were included in the full study, of whom 22 had serologically confirmed coeliac disease and 8 were controls with non-small intestinal disorders. What the work shows at the level of the full study, not this receptor alone: The approach was considered by the authors to be unsuitable for unbiased detection of gliadin-specific T cells, as gliadin-specific T cells are scarce and rarely shared between patients. High-purity fractions were not obtained when intraepithelial cells were separated from lamina propria cells, so cross-contamination between compartments was possible. Published gliadin-specific TRB sequences were found in about 55% of the 18 coeliac lamina propria samples but in only 1 of 6 controls. Compared with controls, active coeliac intraepithelial and lamina propria samples had TRB and TRG repertoires of lower clonality, which suggests that diverse T cells were recruited. TRB repertoires were largely private; most amino acid sequences were unique to one sample, and V-gene usage did not differ significantly by disease group.

Aliquots of roughly 500,000 cells were frozen in DMSO/FBS in liquid nitrogen, and a single aliquot per fraction was used for sequencing. Every one of the 30 patients in the study had endoscopy and a small intestinal biopsy. Lamina propria cells were released by collagenase digestion of the biopsy tissue remaining after intraepithelial cell isolation. The Qiagen DNeasy blood extraction kit was used to extract genomic DNA from the frozen unsorted cell fractions. The CDR3 spans 14 residues, from the cysteine through the phenylalanine. Left in the record is the CDR3 DNA by itself, 42 bases read in frame from the first base. The germline V gene (reference sequence) yields LNHDA for CDR1 and SQIVND for CDR2. Trimming takes 7 bases from V and 0 bases from J, and the germline ends sit 13 bases apart. The receptor library was made with the immunoSEQ multiplex PCR assay. The TR loci were subjected to amplification by multiplexed PCR, for which V gene segments served as targets of the forward primers and J gene segments as targets of the reverse primers. Amplified CDR3 regions were sequenced on the Illumina HiSeq System. Concerning the study's data processing: To strip out PCR and sequencing errors and collapse the data into unique sequences, a nearest-neighbour algorithm merged closely related reads. Each repertoire was summarised by clonality and by T cell density, with T cell density defined as TR molecules per amount of genomic DNA input. CDR3 amino acid sequences present in at least 80% of unsorted samples were defined as public TRs, and these public TRs were then tested for differential abundance between coeliac and control samples. Every lamina propria sample was checked against a list of about 230 published gliadin-specific TRB sequences. Disease-group differences in clonality and density were tested with Kruskal-Wallis tests followed by Dunn post-tests. TCRdb limited this immuneACCESS table to in-frame rearrangements with V and J called. A share of clones is missing; checked studies link under half to unresolved V genes, and the rest is unexplained. The V and J calls and the clone size are those of that table, but D and trimming were determined from the DNA. The sample table holds about 6,500 clones, of which approximately 65% were seen once. The ten biggest clones cover approximately 20% of the sample.

Remarks on this clone: Its antigen has not been determined. Base qualities are not at hand, and no much larger clone is one base apart.

Rearrangement joined TRBV19 to TRBJ2-7; TRBD1 might be the D gene, on 5 matching bases. Specimen: lymphocytes from the gut lamina propria. Read against the paper, the sample's cell subset or site label means: lamina propria cell (LPC) fraction of small intestinal biopsy. This sequence was found in a man in his 60s with celiac disease on a gluten-free diet. The nucleotides read TGTGCCAGTATGAGGACAACGTCCTCCTACGAGCAGTACTTC. It codes for CASMRTTSSYEQYF.